The clone carrying this TCR beta chain showed up just once. The antigen is not known. General study findings and limits: Tumor Tregs overlapped most with tumor, then blood, naive CD4+ cells.

MiXCR, run by TCRdb on the 5' RACE reads, gives a single entry per CDR3 protein. The sample contains several thousand distinct CDR3 sequences, 36% of which appear only once. Germline CDR1 DFQATT, CDR2 SNEGSKA (reference sequence). This CDR3 has 16 residues. V lost 0 bases and J lost 3; bases outside the gene matches: 10. Memory CD4+ T cells were sorted as CD4+CD45RO+CD25- cells. The material sequenced was tumor-infiltrating memory CD4+ T cells sorted from the breast tumor. Subset of the sample: memory CD4+ T cells, CD4+CD45RO+CD25-. The chain carries TRBV20-1 and TRBJ2-7, with 8 bases that match TRBD2. The receptor was isolated from a female donor with breast cancer. The CDR3 loop reads CSARDTGGKFLYEQYF. As DNA, the CDR3 is TGCAGTGCTAGAGATACGGGGGGGAAGTTTCTCTACGAGCAGTACTTC.